Described below is a single T cell receptor beta chain sequence and its context. These data belong to a study of cytomegalovirus exposure and HLA in healthy donors. Germline loops: CDR1 SNHLY, CDR2 FYNNEI. The V end lost 4 bases, the J end lost 0 bases, and 16 bases lay between the germline ends. There are 17 residues in the CDR3. Both 60 Vbeta primers and 13 Jbeta primers went into the PCR. Profiled with immunoSEQ multiplex PCR; TCRdb holds only in-frame clones, not every one. Altogether roughly 180,000 clones are present, approximately 84% being singletons, with the ten largest covering 4% to 6%. This rearrangement joins TRBV2 to TRBJ1-3, with a possible D match to TRBD1 (5 bases). The sample taken for sequencing was PBMCs. The receptor was derived from a man younger than 30 in good health and CMV-seronegative. CDR3 sequence: CASSGGDFLSSGNTIYF. The CDR3 region has the DNA TGTGCCAGCAGTGGGGGGGACTTCCTAAGCTCTGGAAACACCATATATTTT.